The 29 T cell receptor beta chains reported below all come from one sample, sequenced in a study of human T cells and chemical hapten exposure. TCRdb reprocessed the RACE reads with MiXCR, giving one entry per CDR3 protein. Among roughly 100,000 distinct CDR3 sequences listed, around 34% were seen once. Specified time point: patch test 3, about 24 weeks after DPC sensitization. Specified treatment: therapeutic diphenylcyclopropenone sensitization with weekly scalp DPC. The material was whole blood, obtained in connection with sensitization to the hapten diphenylcyclopropenone (DPC). The receptors stem from a man between 35 and 55 years old with alopecia areata. Some clones in this sample may be carry-over from other donors' samples.

V is TRBV30 and J is TRBJ2-7, with TRBD2 matching 10 bases. The germline gives CDR1 GTSNPN, CDR2 SVGIG (reference sequence). The length of the CDR3 is 13 residues. J was trimmed by 6 bases and V by 8 bases; bases with no gene match: 10. In nucleotides, the CDR3 is TGTGCCGGGACCGATCTAGCGGGAGTCGAGCAGTACGTC. Protein product: CAGTDLAGVEQYV.

This chain joins TRBV29-1 and TRBJ2-7; D gene uncertain. Germline assignment: CDR1 SQVTM and CDR2 ANQGSEA. The V end was cut by 2 bases, the J end by 1 base, with 12 bases between. This CDR3 region has 14 residues. DNA for the CDR3: TGCAGCGTTGAAAATCCTAAGGCTTCCTACGAGCAGTACGTC. It yields the protein CSVENPKASYEQYV.

This clonotype has more than one count but fewer than ten. This CDR3 reads CASSLGPAGGYEQYV. Written as DNA, the CDR3 is TGTGCCAGCAGCTTAGGGCCGGCAGGGGGGTACGAGCAGTACGTC. The chain combines TRBV7-6 with TRBJ2-7, with a possible D match to TRBD1 (7 bases). Germline-derived CDR1 and CDR2 are SGHVS and FNYEAQ. This CDR3 contains 15 residues. Trimming took off 1 base at V and 4 bases at J, with 14 bases between the two ends.

The chain has TRBV15 and TRBJ2-3, with 9 bases fitting TRBD1. Unmatched junction bases numbered 2, after V lost 1 base and J lost 3 bases. Germline lookup yields CDR1 LNHNV and CDR2 YYDKDF (reference sequence). This CDR3 comprises 15 residues. The CDR3 sequence is CATSRGDRETDTQYF. CDR3 bases: TGTGCCACCAGCAGAGGGGACAGGGAAACAGATACGCAGTATTTT.

This clonotype was observed once. The J gene is TRBJ2-7, the V gene TRBV29-1; D is uncertain. This CDR3 has 12 residues. V shed 1 base and J shed 4 bases, with 8 bases lying between them. Germline V gene lookup returns CDR1 SQVTM and CDR2 ANQGSEA. This CDR3 reads CSVEGSRYEQYF. CDR3 bases: TGCAGCGTTGAAGGGTCCAGGTACGAGCAGTACTTC.

The V gene is TRBV5-6, the J gene TRBJ2-7; D may be TRBD1 or TRBD2 (5 bases each). The CDR3 is made up of 12 amino acids. V was trimmed by 3 bases and J by 4 bases, leaving 8 bases between them. Germline CDR1 reads SGHDT; CDR2 reads YYEEEE. The CDR3 protein is CASSSGRYEQYV. In DNA, the CDR3 is TGTGCCAGCAGCTCGGGACGTTACGAGCAGTACGTC.

The chain recombines TRBV27 with TRBJ2-5, with 7 bases that match TRBD1. V shed 8 bases, J shed 7 bases, and the junction held 13 bases outside the gene matches. The CDR3 totals 14 residues. The germline CDR1 and CDR2 sequences are MNHEY and SMNVEV (reference sequence). The CDR3 DNA reads TGTGCCAGCGGAACACCGGGACAGAGAGGGACCCAGTACTTC. It is translated as CASGTPGQRGTQYF.

The J gene is TRBJ2-7, the V gene TRBV14; 7 positions agree with TRBD2. J lost 7 bases, V lost 8 bases, and 14 bases had no gene match. Germline V CDR1 and CDR2: SGHDN, FVKESK. This CDR3 has 14 residues. CDR3: CASLLRGGSGEQYF. CDR3 nucleotide sequence: TGTGCCAGCCTACTTCGTGGCGGGAGTGGTGAGCAGTACTTC.

In its sample, this clonotype was seen a few times. V is TRBV7-6 and J is TRBJ1-5; no clear D. Deletions cut 2 bases from V and 6 bases from J, with 8 bases between. This CDR3 contains 13 residues. Germline V gene sequence: CDR1 SGHVS, CDR2 FNYEAQ. The CDR3 protein is CASSLSSVQPQHF. The CDR3 bases are TGTGCCAGCAGCTTATCATCCGTTCAGCCCCAGCATTTT.

DNA for the CDR3: TGTGCCAGCACCTCCTCCAACGTCCTGACTTTC. Protein sequence: CASTSSNVLTF. The chain joins TRBV12-3 or TRBV12-4 to TRBJ2-6; D is unresolved. The CDR3 runs to 11 residues. The germline V and J ends were trimmed by 7 bases and 8 bases, with 6 bases remaining between them.

This clonotype has more than one count but fewer than ten. This chain connects TRBV10-3 to TRBJ2-7; tentative D call: TRBD1 (6 bases). CDR1 and CDR2 from the germline V gene are ENHRY and SYGVKD. This CDR3 is built from 14 residues. Trimming cost V 4 bases and J 0 bases, with 10 bases left between them. The chain's CDR3 is CAISGGQNSYEQYF. The CDR3 DNA sequence: TGTGCCATCAGTGGAGGACAGAACTCCTACGAGCAGTACTTC.

The chain combines TRBV20-1 with TRBJ2-3, with 10 bases aligning to TRBD2. The CDR3 has 16 amino acids. V was pared by 0 bases and J by 4 bases, with 7 bases of the junction left unmatched. CDR1 DFQATT and CDR2 SNEGSKA come from the germline V gene (reference sequence). The chain's CDR3 is CSARELAGVGADTQYF. DNA for the CDR3: TGCAGTGCTAGAGAGCTAGCGGGAGTAGGGGCAGATACGCAGTATTTT.

CDR3 nucleotide sequence: TGTGCCAGCAGCCAAGATTTCTTGAGCGGGAGCGGGTACAATGAGCAGTTCTTC. Translation gives CASSQDFLSGSGYNEQFF. V usage is TRBV3-1 and J usage is TRBJ2-1, with 8 nucleotides matching TRBD2. The CDR3 loop spans 18 amino acids. Germline lookup yields CDR1 LGHDT and CDR2 YNNKEL (reference sequence). V shed 0 bases and J 4 bases; nucleotides not matched to a gene: 11.

This chain uses TRBV18 with TRBJ2-7; D not resolved. The CDR3 consists of 12 residues. Germline CDR1 and CDR2: KGHSH and LQKENI. V dropped 6 bases and J dropped 0 bases, with 6 bases sitting between them. The CDR3 sequence is CASSLSSYEQYF. Written as DNA, the CDR3 is TGTGCCAGCTCCCTAAGCTCCTACGAGCAGTACTTC.

The chain carries TRBV5-4 and TRBJ2-7; TRBD2 agrees at 9 bases. Germline trimming cut 2 bases from V and 0 bases from J; bases unmatched to any gene: 0. This CDR3 has 14 residues. Germline CDR1 SGHNT, CDR2 YYREEE (reference sequence). The CDR3 region has the DNA TGTGCCAGCAGCTTAGCGGGAGGCTCCTACGAGCAGTACTTC. Its protein product is CASSLAGGSYEQYF.

This sequence joins TRBV20-1 and TRBJ1-1; weak D call: TRBD1 (6 bases). The germline CDR1 and CDR2 sequences are DFQATT and SNEGSKA (reference sequence). The CDR3 consists of 11 residues. V was trimmed by 4 bases and J by 8 bases, leaving 11 bases between them. The CDR3 DNA reads TGCAGTGCTAAATTTCAGGGGGAAGCTTTCTTT. Protein sequence: CSAKFQGEAFF.

A few counts support this clonotype. This chain uses TRBV10-3 with TRBJ2-3, with no clear D. The CDR3 runs to 12 residues. The germline V gene has CDR1 ENHRY and CDR2 SYGVKD. Deletions cut 3 bases from V and 0 bases from J, with 1 base between. CDR3 sequence (DNA): TGTGCCATCAGTGAAAGCACAGATACGCAGTATTTT. Protein product: CAISESTDTQYF.

Points on this clonotype: A read error may account for a junction end that differs from germline. The chain couples TRBV6-2 or TRBV6-3 to TRBJ2-6; no definite D call. Germline loops: CDR1 MNHEY, CDR2 SVGEGT. This CDR3 is built from 15 residues. The CDR3 region is CASTYGLSGANVLTF. Here the CDR3 DNA reads TGTGCCAGCACTTACGGCCTCTCTGGGGCCAACGTCCTGACTTTC.

This clonotype was found a few times. The V and J genes are TRBV27 and TRBJ2-5; a possible D gene is TRBD1 (6 bases). Trimming cost V 4 bases and J 2 bases, with 11 bases left between them. CDR1 MNHEY and CDR2 SMNVEV come from the germline V gene (reference sequence). The CDR3 contains 14 residues. CDR3 loop: CASSSQGVQETQYF. The CDR3 DNA is TGTGCCAGCAGTTCACAGGGCGTGCAAGAGACCCAGTACTTC.

This clonotype was seen more than once but under ten times. The chain employs TRBV16 and TRBJ2-1; D uncertain. Germline CDR1 reads KGHSY; CDR2 reads FQNENV. Trimming cost V 2 bases and J 8 bases, with 7 bases left between them. The CDR3 runs 12 residues. The CDR3 region has the DNA TGTGCCAGCAGCCAAGGGTCGGATGAGCAGTTCTTC. Its translation: CASSQGSDEQFF.

V usage is TRBV10-3 and J usage is TRBJ1-1, with 8 positions matching TRBD1. This CDR3 spans 14 amino acids. The V and J ends lost 7 bases and 4 bases, in that order; junction bases with no gene match: 8. Germline assignment: CDR1 ENHRY and CDR2 SYGVKD. Written as DNA, the CDR3 is TGTGCCATCACCACAGGGGGAGGCGGCACTGAAGCTTTCTTT. Protein product: CAITTGGGGTEAFF.

The chain has TRBV3-1 and TRBJ2-7; a possible D gene is TRBD2 (5 bases). CDR3 size: 14 residues. Trimming removed 1 base at V and 3 bases at J, with 10 bases between. CDR1 is LGHDT and CDR2 is YNNKEL in the germline V gene (reference sequence). The CDR3 is CASSQGHGNYEQYF. CDR3 nucleotide sequence: TGTGCCAGCAGCCAAGGACACGGGAACTACGAGCAGTACTTC.

This clonotype was detected ten times or more. V is TRBV11-2 and J is TRBJ2-3; TRBD2 matches 11 bases. Losses at the gene ends were 2 bases for V and 2 bases for J; bases not matched to a gene: 12. This CDR3 is 19 amino acids long. Germline CDR1 reads SGHAT; CDR2 reads FQNNGV. The CDR3 region is CASSLRARIAGGPTDTQYF. CDR3 coding DNA: TGTGCCAGCAGCTTAAGGGCTCGGATAGCGGGAGGGCCCACAGATACGCAGTATTTT.

A few counts support this clonotype. The rearrangement links TRBV11-3 to TRBJ2-1; TRBD2 is a possible D gene (7 bases). CDR1 and CDR2 from the germline V gene are SGHNT and YENEEA. The CDR3 totals 14 residues. Trimming shortened V by 3 bases and J by 8 bases, and 14 bases separated the two germline ends. CDR3 in DNA: TGTGCCAGCAGCTTGGGGGGGCCTATCCATGAGCAGTTCTTC. This translates into CASSLGGPIHEQFF.

This sequence joins TRBV6-2 or TRBV6-3 and TRBJ2-2; D possibly corresponds to TRBD1 (6 bases). CDR3 length: 13 amino acids. CDR1 and CDR2 from the germline V gene are MNHEY and SVGEGT. V was shortened by 5 bases and J by 5 bases, with 9 bases between the two germline ends. The CDR3 bases are TGTGCCAGCAGTCAGCAGGGGACCGGGGAGCTGTTTTTT. It is translated as CASSQQGTGELFF.

The CDR3 nucleotides read TGTGCCAGCAGCCAAGCAGGGGGCAATGAGCAGTTCTTC. Translated: CASSQAGGNEQFF. The chain uses TRBV14 and TRBJ2-1; 7 bases line up with TRBD1. With V trimmed by 1 base and J by 6 bases, 0 bases remained unmatched. CDR3 length equals 13 residues. Germline V gives CDR1 SGHDN, CDR2 FVKESK.

This clonotype was recorded a few times. The chain is built from TRBV7-8 and TRBJ2-3; 9 bases are shared with TRBD2. Per the germline V gene, CDR1 is SGHVS and CDR2 is FQNEAQ. V was clipped by 3 bases and J by 5 bases; unmatched bases: 9. The CDR3 has 16 residues. The CDR3 DNA reads as TGTGCCAGCAGCTTTCTTTTAGCGGGAGTTCGAGATACGCAGTATTTT. This gives the protein CASSFLLAGVRDTQYF.

The chain couples TRBV7-2 to TRBJ2-5; 10 bases align to TRBD2. The V segment lost 0 bases and the J segment 10 bases; nucleotides outside the gene matches: 8. Germline V gives CDR1 SGHTA, CDR2 FQGNSA. The CDR3 sequence is 15 residues long. The CDR3 nucleotides read TGTGCCAGCAGCTTAGCCACTAGCGGGAAAGGGGACCAGTACTTC. This encodes CASSLATSGKGDQYF.

This clonotype was detected a few times. The V gene is TRBV7-8, the J gene TRBJ2-3, with TRBD2 identical over 14 bases. CDR1 and CDR2 (germline): SGHVS, FQNEAQ. The ends lost 5 bases at V and 2 bases at J; junction bases unmatched: 18. CDR3 size: 21 residues. The CDR3 is CASSPFLPGLAGEVATDTQYF. For the CDR3, the DNA is TGTGCCAGCAGCCCTTTCCTACCGGGACTAGCGGGAGAAGTTGCCACAGATACGCAGTATTTT.